One and the same sample provided the 15 T cell receptor beta chains below, sequenced in a study of T cell responses to AZD1222 COVID-19 vaccine listed by TCRdb under 2021. The library was generated by the immunoSEQ multiplex PCR assay. Imported from immuneACCESS, the table was reduced by TCRdb to in-frame sequences with V and J called. These copies leave out some clones; in studies compared against another copy, an unresolved V gene accounts for under half, and the cause of the remainder is not known. This sample is represented by 130,000 to 150,000 clones; 90% of them were singletons. The top ten clonotypes cover 3.4% of the sample. Interpreted using the paper, the time point label stands for: baseline before first vaccination. The source was peripheral blood, collected on day 0 of AZD1222 vaccination. The receptors originated from an adult in good health.

A few counts support this clone. The J gene is TRBJ2-7, the V gene TRBV2, with TRBD2 identical over 9 bases. The CDR3 contains 12 residues. The germline gives CDR1 SNHLY, CDR2 FYNNEI. Germline trimming cut 7 bases from V and 2 bases from J; bases unmatched to any gene: 0. DNA of the CDR3: TGTGCCAGCAAGCGGGAGGCCTACGAGCAGTACTTC. Residues: CASKREAYEQYF.

V usage is TRBV5-1 and J usage is TRBJ2-3; 10 nucleotides align to TRBD2. Per germline, CDR1 SGHRS and CDR2 YFSETQ. The CDR3 consists of 15 residues. The ends lost 5 bases at V and 2 bases at J; junction bases unmatched: 5. CDR3 DNA: TGCGCCAGCAGATATAGCGGGGGGCCCACAGATACGCAGTATTTT. Amino acids: CASRYSGGPTDTQYF. Full variable domain (rest looked up from reference TRBV5-1 and TRBJ2-3): KAGVTQTPRYLIKTRGQQVTLSCSPISGHRSVSWYQQTPGQGLQFLFEYFSETQRNKGNFPGRFSGRQFSNSRSEMNVSTLELGDSALYLCASRYSGGPTDTQYFGPGTRLTVL.

This chain joins TRBV11-3 and TRBJ2-2, with D uncertain. The CDR3 runs to 18 residues. V lost 5 bases, J lost 2 bases, and 21 bases lay in between. The germline V gene has CDR1 SGHNT and CDR2 YENEEA. CDR3 amino acids: CASSPSPTRVGNTGELFF. The CDR3 bases are TGTGCCAGCAGCCCATCCCCCACCCGGGTAGGAAACACCGGGGAGCTGTTTTTT.

The V gene is TRBV7-6, the J gene TRBJ2-5; 8 bases agree with TRBD1. CDR1 and CDR2 (germline): SGHVS, FNYEAQ. CDR3 length equals 14 residues. Germline trimming cut 5 bases from V and 2 bases from J; bases unmatched to any gene: 4. The CDR3 sequence is CASSADRGQETQYF. The CDR3 DNA is TGTGCCAGCAGCGCAGACAGGGGACAAGAGACCCAGTACTTC.

This clone appeared once. This rearrangement joins TRBV10-3 to TRBJ1-3; D is ambiguous. The CDR3 consists of 17 residues. Trimming removed 2 bases from V and 1 base from J, with 15 bases in between. Germline values: CDR1 ENHRY, CDR2 SYGVKD. Written as DNA, the CDR3 is TGTGCCATCAGTGAGCCTGAAGGCGGGGTGTCTGGAAACACCATATATTTT. This sequence encodes CAISEPEGGVSGNTIYF.

This chain links TRBV5-1 with TRBJ1-6; possibly TRBD1 for D (6 bases). The CDR3 runs to 16 residues. From germline, CDR1 is SGHRS and CDR2 YFSETQ. V lost 7 bases and J lost 9, with 23 bases in between. The CDR3 bases are TGCGCCAGCCGGGACACCTACCTTCAGATAGGTTCACCCCTCCACTTT. This translates into CASRDTYLQIGSPLHF. Full variable domain (remainder filled in from reference TRBV5-1 and TRBJ1-6): KAGVTQTPRYLIKTRGQQVTLSCSPISGHRSVSWYQQTPGQGLQFLFEYFSETQRNKGNFPGRFSGRQFSNSRSEMNVSTLELGDSALYLCASRDTYLQIGSPLHFGNGTRLTVT.

The rearrangement uses TRBV18 and TRBJ2-7; no definite D call. The CDR3 contains 13 residues. Germline V lookup: CDR1 KGHSH, CDR2 LQKENI. The V end was cut by 0 bases, the J end by 4 bases, with 7 bases between. The CDR3 loop reads CASSPPARYEQYF. CDR3 nucleotide sequence: TGTGCCAGCTCACCACCTGCCCGTTACGAGCAGTACTTC.

This chain joins TRBV25-1 and TRBJ1-5, with D hard to call. The germline V gene has CDR1 MGHDK and CDR2 SYGVNS. The CDR3 has 13 amino acids. V was trimmed by 5 bases and J by 7 bases, leaving 12 bases between them. The CDR3 reads CASSNGVRQPQHF. The CDR3 bases are TGTGCCAGCAGTAACGGGGTAAGGCAGCCCCAGCATTTT.

Comments on this clone: The sample holds other DNA sequences that translate to the same CDR3. The chain recombines TRBV30 with TRBJ1-5; D may be TRBD1 (5 bases). Deletions cut 5 bases from V and 4 bases from J, with 12 bases between. Per the germline V gene, CDR1 is GTSNPN and CDR2 is SVGIG (reference sequence). The CDR3 extends over 13 amino acids. As DNA, the CDR3 is TGTGCCTGGTCCGGGACGGATAATCAGCCCCAGCATTTT. This sequence encodes CAWSGTDNQPQHF.

V gene TRBV19 combines with J gene TRBJ2-1; D is perhaps TRBD1 (8 bases). The CDR3 is 14 residues long. CDR1 is LNHDA and CDR2 is SQIVND in the germline V gene (reference sequence). The V gene lost 4 bases and the J gene lost 8 bases, with 15 bases spanning the gap. CDR3 loop: CASSTTGGRDEQFF. The CDR3 DNA follows: TGTGCCAGTAGTACCACAGGGGGGAGGGATGAGCAGTTCTTC.

The gene calls are TRBV10-1 and TRBJ1-6, with 9 bases fitting TRBD1. The CDR3 contains 16 residues. CDR1 and CDR2 from the germline V gene are WNHNN and SYGVQD (reference sequence). J gave up 13 bases and V 8 bases, and 18 bases lay outside the gene matches. The chain's CDR3 is CASPGTGLLKDTPLHF. CDR3 bases: TGCGCCAGCCCCGGGACAGGGCTCCTCAAGGATACCCCCCTCCACTTT.

The chain combines TRBV6-1 with TRBJ1-6, with D unclear. Trimming removed 3 bases at V and 7 bases at J, with 10 bases between. CDR3 length equals 14 residues. From germline, CDR1 is MNHNS and CDR2 SASEGT. CDR3 DNA sequence: TGTGCCAGCAGTGAGGCGGGAGTCAATTCACCCCTCCACTTT. Encoded protein: CASSEAGVNSPLHF.

This clone was detected a few times. This chain joins TRBV5-1 and TRBJ2-3; 7 nucleotides line up with TRBD2. With V trimmed by 6 bases and J by 0 bases, 1 base remained unmatched. Germline values: CDR1 SGHRS, CDR2 YFSETQ. CDR3 length: 13 amino acids. DNA of the CDR3: TGCGCCAGCATGGGAGGGAGCACAGATACGCAGTATTTT. It specifies CASMGGSTDTQYF.

As to this clone: Other DNA sequences from this sample encode an identical CDR3 as well. CDR3 DNA sequence: TGTGCCTGGAGCGGGACTGACAATCAGCCCCAGCATTTT. Translation gives CAWSGTDNQPQHF. The chain combines TRBV30 with TRBJ1-5, with D tentatively TRBD1 (5 bases). The germline V gene encodes CDR1 GTSNPN and CDR2 SVGIG (reference sequence). This CDR3 has 13 amino acids. Trimming stripped 3 bases from V and 3 bases from J, with 9 bases between.

This sequence joins TRBV7-3 and TRBJ2-3; D remains ambiguous. The CDR3 has 14 amino acids. From germline, CDR1 is SGHTA and CDR2 FQGTGA. Trimming shortened V by 5 bases and J by 4 bases, and 13 bases separated the two germline ends. The CDR3 DNA is TGTGCCAGCAGCGACCATTTCGGTGCAGATACGCAGTATTTT. Amino acid sequence: CASSDHFGADTQYF.